This T cell receptor beta chain was observed in a study of blood T cell repertoires in COVID-19. Across the study: Italy, Spain and the United States were the sources of the convalescent and acute COVID-19 samples. PBMCs, B-cell-depleted T cells, or T cells were the source of the cDNA or gDNA that made up the material.

Source study methods: The authors estimated nucleated cell counts from reference gene primer amplification. The assay was immunoSEQ multiplex PCR, and TCRdb's table has in-frame clones only and misses some. The V and J calls and clone size come from that table; D and trimming were worked out from the DNA. The repertoire includes approximately 110,000 clones, approximately 85% of them detected once, and 2.1% sits in the top ten. The CDR3 sequence is 15 residues long. CDR1 is SGHTA and CDR2 is FQGNSA in the germline V gene. V dropped 2 bases and J dropped 7; count of bases not matched to a gene: 6. Sequencing was performed on peripheral blood. V and J are TRBV7-2 and TRBJ2-2, with 8 bases that match TRBD1. The receptor was derived from a human donor in a cohort sampled during active COVID-19. The CDR3 bases are TGTGCCAGCAGCTTAAGACAGGGGACGGTCGGGGAGCTGTTTTTT. Translated: CASSLRQGTVGELFF. Filled out from reference TRBV7-2 and TRBJ2-2, the complete variable domain reads GAGVSQSPSNKVTEKGKDVELRCDPISGHTALYWYRQSLGQGLEFLIYFQGNSAPDKSGLPSDRFSAERTGGSVSTLTIQRTQQEDSAVYLCASSLRQGTVGELFFGEGSRLTVL.